This T cell receptor (beta chain) was identified during a study of CD8 T cells in Susac syndrome (dated by TCRdb to the late 2010s). Broadly, across the study: Repertoire sequencing was used to test whether CD8+ T cell activation and differentiation in Susac syndrome was antigen driven.

High-throughput TCR beta sequencing profiled peripheral blood CD8+ and CD4+ T cells from healthy donors, Susac syndrome patients and multiple sclerosis patients. Multiple sclerosis controls were treatment-naive patients with stable or active relapsing-remitting disease fulfilling revised McDonald criteria. Bulk CD8+ and CD4+ T cells were purified by magnetic negative isolation, while CD8+ TEMRA cells were enriched using FACS. Blood was collected in EDTA tubes and processed within 24 hours, with PBMCs isolated through density gradient centrifugation. PBMCs destined for TCR sequencing were cryopreserved in liquid nitrogen and later thawed in a 37 °C water bath. Purity of sorted or isolated CD4+, CD8+ and CD8+ TEMRA cells was at least 90%. RNA was extracted with the RNeasy kit and about 0.5 to 1 ug was reverse transcribed using random hexamers. The immunoSEQ multiplex PCR assay, covering 54 Vbeta and 13 Jbeta segments, was used to amplify TCR beta CDR3 regions. PCR amplification bias was corrected using a synthetic template baseline for primer optimization and computational correction. For the original study's pipeline: Reads were annotated to V, D and J genes according to IMGT and were analyzed with immunoSEQ Analyzer, with only productive sequences retained. Clonality was computed as one minus Shannon entropy normalized by log2 of the number of productive unique sequences. Public and private clones were assessed among the 100 most prevalent clones of each patient and control. Clones were defined as Susac-specific if absent from the healthy and MS cohorts, from around 1,000 published viral clones and from other ImmuneACCESS disease sequences. Through fastp at Q25 and MiXCR, TCRdb rebuilt clones from the public reads, retaining in-frame beta chains. CDR3 protein duplicates are merged, each entry listing the most common genes and DNA. In this record, the V and J calls reflect TCRdb's handling and not the investigators' own analysis. This sample comprises approximately 140,000 distinct CDR3 sequences, around 95% of them detected only once. The ten largest clones represent 0.11% of the sample.

Trimming costs V 4 bases and J 6 bases, and their ends lie 17 bases apart. Inclusive of the bounding cysteine and phenylalanine, the CDR3 is 15 residues long. Of the read, only the CDR3 DNA is kept; its 45 bases are in frame from base 1. The germline V gene (reference sequence) sets CDR1 to SGHNT and CDR2 to YYREEE. Remarks on this clonotype: The clone's antigen remains unknown. The record has no base qualities; no much larger clone is one base away.

The paper as a whole reports these results and caveats: The TCR sequencing and HLA analysis was acknowledged to have included a relatively small number of individuals.

This receptor chain uses TRBV5-4 and TRBJ2-1; the D region possibly corresponds to TRBD2 (6 bases align). Material for sequencing was CD4+ T cells from PBMCs. This TCR was recovered from a human donor with multiple sclerosis. The encoded CDR3 is CASSATSPRVNEQFF. The DNA reads TGTGCCAGCAGCGCTACTAGCCCCCGGGTCAATGAGCAGTTCTTC.